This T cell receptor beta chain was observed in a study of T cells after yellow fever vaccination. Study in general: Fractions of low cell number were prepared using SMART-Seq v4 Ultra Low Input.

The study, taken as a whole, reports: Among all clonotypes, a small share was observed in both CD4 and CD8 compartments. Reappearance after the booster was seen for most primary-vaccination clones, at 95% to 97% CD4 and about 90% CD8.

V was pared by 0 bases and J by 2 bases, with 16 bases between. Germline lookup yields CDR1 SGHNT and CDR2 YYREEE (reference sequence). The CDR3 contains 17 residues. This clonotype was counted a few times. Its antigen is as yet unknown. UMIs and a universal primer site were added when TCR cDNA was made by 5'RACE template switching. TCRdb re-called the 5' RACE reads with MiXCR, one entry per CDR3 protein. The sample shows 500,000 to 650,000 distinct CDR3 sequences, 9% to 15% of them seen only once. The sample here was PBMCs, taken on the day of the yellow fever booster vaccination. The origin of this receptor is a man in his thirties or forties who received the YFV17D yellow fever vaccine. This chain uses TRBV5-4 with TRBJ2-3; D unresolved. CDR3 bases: TGTGCCAGCAGCTTGGAGGTTCGCGGTGCTGACACAGATACGCAGTATTTT. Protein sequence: CASSLEVRGADTDTQYF.